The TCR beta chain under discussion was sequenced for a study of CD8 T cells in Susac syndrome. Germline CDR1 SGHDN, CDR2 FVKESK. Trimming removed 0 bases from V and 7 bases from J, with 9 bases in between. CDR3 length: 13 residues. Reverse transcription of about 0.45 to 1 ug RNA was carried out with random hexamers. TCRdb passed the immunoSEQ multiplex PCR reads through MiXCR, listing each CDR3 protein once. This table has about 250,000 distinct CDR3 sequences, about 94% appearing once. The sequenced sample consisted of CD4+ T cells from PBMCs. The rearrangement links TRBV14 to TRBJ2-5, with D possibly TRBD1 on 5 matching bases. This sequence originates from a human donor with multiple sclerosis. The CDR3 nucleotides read TGTGCCAGCAGCCAAGATCTAGGGGCGACCCAGTACTTC. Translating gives CASSQDLGATQYF.